Shown below are 28 T cell receptor beta chains from a single sample sequenced in a study of blood T cell repertoires in COVID-19. Sequencing was performed with immunoSEQ multiplex PCR; in TCRdb, only in-frame clones are kept and a portion is missing. The sample gives approximately 190,000 clones, about 88% of which show up once; around 6.6% is in the top ten. Input material: peripheral blood. All receptors derive from a woman aged 40 to 49 who had recovered from COVID-19.

This chain uses TRBV5-4 with TRBJ2-7, with a tentative D call TRBD1 (5 bases). The ends were cut back, 3 bases at V and 3 bases at J, with 7 bases in the middle. The CDR3 contains 12 residues. The germline CDR1 and CDR2 sequences are SGHNT and YYREEE (reference sequence). The CDR3 region is CASSSDIYEQYF. CDR3 in DNA: TGTGCCAGCAGCTCGGACATCTACGAGCAGTACTTC.

The chain carries TRBV24-1 and TRBJ2-5; D is possibly TRBD2 (5 bases). CDR3 length: 13 amino acids. V shed 8 bases and J shed 4 bases, with 13 bases lying between them. The germline CDR1 and CDR2 sequences are KGHDR and SFDVKD. The CDR3 DNA is TGTGCCACCAATAACCTAGCCGGAGAGACCCAGTACTTC. It encodes CATNNLAGETQYF.

The chain carries TRBV3-1 (or the pseudogene TRBV3-2) and TRBJ1-2; D is undetermined. Germline CDR1 and CDR2: LGHDT and YNNKEL (reference sequence). V was cut by 1 base and J by 8 bases, with 8 bases left in between. This CDR3 region has 12 residues. CDR3 sequence: CASSQGRNGYTF. CDR3 DNA: TGTGCCAGCAGCCAAGGCAGGAACGGCTACACCTTC.

This clone has just one count. The rearrangement links TRBV7-9 to TRBJ2-1; D call uncertain. Between the trimmed V and J ends, which lost 5 bases and 9 bases, there was a span of 11 bases. The CDR3 has 12 amino acids. Germline V gene sequence: CDR1 SEHNR, CDR2 FQNEAQ (reference sequence). CDR3 sequence: CASSARNPEQFF. DNA for the CDR3: TGTGCCAGCAGCGCTAGGAATCCTGAGCAGTTCTTC.

The V call is TRBV29-1, the J call TRBJ2-5, with 8 bases fitting TRBD2. Trimming at V came to 4 bases and at J to 2 bases, leaving 3 bases not matched to a gene. The CDR3 loop spans 13 amino acids. The V gene's germline CDR1 is SQVTM and CDR2 ANQGSEA. The CDR3 spells CSVGLAGQETQYF. The DNA for the CDR3 is TGCAGCGTTGGTCTAGCGGGTCAAGAGACCCAGTACTTC.

J is TRBJ2-7 and V is TRBV7-6; possibly TRBD2 for D (6 bases). The CDR3 consists of 16 residues. V shed 5 bases and J shed 5 bases, with 22 bases lying between them. Germline CDR1 and CDR2: SGHVS and FNYEAQ. Here the CDR3 DNA reads TGTGCCAGCAGCCCCACGACGAGACTAGTTGCTAACGAGCAGTACTTC. Protein sequence: CASSPTTRLVANEQYF.

Only one count was recorded for this clone. The J gene is TRBJ1-2, the V gene TRBV19; 8 bases fit TRBD1. V shed 6 bases and J 2 bases; nucleotides not matched to a gene: 11. Germline CDR1 and CDR2: LNHDA and SQIVND (reference sequence). CDR3 length equals 16 residues. CDR3 loop: CASRPTGDNPNYGYTF. The CDR3 DNA is TGTGCCAGTAGACCGACAGGGGACAACCCAAACTATGGCTACACCTTC.

The chain employs TRBV28 and TRBJ1-4; weak D call: TRBD1 (6 bases). V gave up 3 bases and J gave up 6 bases, with 17 bases separating them. Germline loops: CDR1 MDHEN, CDR2 SYDVKM. The CDR3 is made up of 16 amino acids. CDR3 sequence (DNA): TGTGCCAGCAGTTTTCCTATGGGGGCTTCGTATGAAAAACTGTTTTTT. Protein product: CASSFPMGASYEKLFF.

The chain joins TRBV5-1 to TRBJ2-7, with D perhaps TRBD2 (6 bases). Between the trimmed V and J ends, which lost 0 bases and 4 bases, there was a span of 11 bases. The germline V gene has CDR1 SGHRS and CDR2 YFSETQ. CDR3 size: 14 residues. The CDR3 region is CASSLVGREYEQYF. Written as DNA, the CDR3 is TGCGCCAGCAGCTTGGTGGGGCGGGAATACGAGCAGTACTTC.

This chain connects TRBV19 to TRBJ2-1; a possible D gene is TRBD1 (5 bases). V was pared by 7 bases and J by 3 bases, with 19 bases between. Looked up from germline, CDR1 is LNHDA and CDR2 is SQIVND (reference sequence). The CDR3 has 16 amino acids. CDR3 protein: CASKGLGAALYNEQFF. The DNA of the CDR3 is TGTGCCAGTAAGGGTCTAGGGGCAGCCCTCTACAATGAGCAGTTCTTC.

There are a few counts of this clone. The CDR3 spells CASSTTPSRINYNSPLHF. In nucleotides, the CDR3 is TGTGCCAGCAGTACGACACCCAGTCGGATCAACTATAATTCACCCCTCCACTTT. This sequence joins TRBV28 and TRBJ1-6; D is unresolved. V dropped 5 bases and J dropped 3 bases, with 20 bases sitting between them. The CDR3 contains 18 residues. CDR1 and CDR2 (germline): MDHEN, SYDVKM. Full variable domain (remainder filled in from reference TRBV28 and TRBJ1-6): DVKVTQSSRYLVKRTGEKVFLECVQDMDHENMFWYRQDPGLGLRLIYFSYDVKMKEKGDIPEGYSVSREKKERFSLILESASTNQTSMYLCASSTTPSRINYNSPLHFGNGTRLTVT.

In its sample, this clone was seen once. The chain is built from TRBV5-1 and TRBJ1-2; D may be TRBD1 (6 bases). There are 14 residues in the CDR3. With 4 bases removed from V and 8 bases from J, the gap between germline ends came to 18 bases. Germline V lookup: CDR1 SGHRS, CDR2 YFSETQ. The CDR3 region has the DNA TGCGCCAGCAGCCGAGCGACAGGCCTTTACGGCTACACCTTC. It encodes CASSRATGLYGYTF.

J is TRBJ1-1 and V is TRBV11-2; tentative D call: TRBD1 (5 bases). The CDR3 extends over 14 amino acids. The V gene's germline CDR1 is SGHAT and CDR2 FQNNGV. Trimming cost V 1 base and J 5 bases, with 11 bases left between them. The CDR3 loop is CASSLVRDSTEAFF. The CDR3 DNA is TGTGCCAGCAGCTTAGTCAGGGATTCGACTGAAGCTTTCTTT.

CDR3 loop: CAITPGLGRADTQYF. CDR3 coding DNA: TGTGCCATCACGCCCGGACTGGGAAGGGCAGATACGCAGTATTTT. The chain couples TRBV2 to TRBJ2-3; maybe TRBD2 (5 bases). This CDR3 has 15 residues. Germline V gene lookup returns CDR1 SNHLY and CDR2 FYNNEI. Trimming left V 10 bases short and J 4 bases short, with 21 bases between. Complete variable domain (other parts from reference TRBV2 and TRBJ2-3): EPEVTQTPSHQVTQMGQEVILRCVPISNHLYFYWYRQILGQKVEFLVSFYNNEISEKSEIFDDQFSVERPDGSNFTLKIRSTKLEDSAMYFCAITPGLGRADTQYFGPGTRLTVL.

This chain joins TRBV28 and TRBJ1-2; 7 bases agree with TRBD1. CDR1 and CDR2 from the germline V gene are MDHEN and SYDVKM. The CDR3 has 16 amino acids. The V segment lost 5 bases and the J segment 5 bases; nucleotides outside the gene matches: 14. CDR3 protein: CASSTPEDRNTYGYTF. The DNA for the CDR3 is TGTGCCAGCAGTACCCCTGAGGACAGGAATACTTATGGCTACACCTTC.

This chain joins TRBV7-9 and TRBJ1-5, with TRBD1 matching 10 bases. Germline CDR1 is SEHNR and CDR2 is FQNEAQ (reference sequence). J was trimmed by 5 bases and V by 8 bases; bases with no gene match: 0. CDR3 length: 12 amino acids. This chain's CDR3 is CASGQGDQPQHF. The DNA of the CDR3 is TGTGCCAGCGGACAGGGGGATCAGCCCCAGCATTTT.

This chain connects TRBV6-5 to TRBJ1-2, with TRBD1 as a possible D gene (6 bases). This CDR3 comprises 14 residues. Germline CDR1 is MNHEY and CDR2 is SVGAGI. Between the trimmed V and J ends, which lost 8 bases and 2 bases, there was a span of 15 bases. CDR3 residues: CASHPPGANYGYTF. CDR3 DNA sequence: TGTGCCAGCCACCCCCCAGGGGCGAACTATGGCTACACCTTC.

The chain couples TRBV7-9 to TRBJ1-5; possible D gene TRBD1, 6 bases. Germline V gives CDR1 SEHNR, CDR2 FQNEAQ (reference sequence). The length of the CDR3 is 14 residues. V lost 5 bases and J lost 9, with 17 bases in between. The DNA of the CDR3 is TGTGCCAGCAGCCAAGGGGGGGGCCCTGGGCCCCAGCATTTT. This codes for CASSQGGGPGPQHF.

V and J are TRBV6-5 and TRBJ1-1, with D unclear. The V gene's germline CDR1 is MNHEY and CDR2 SVGAGI. The V and J ends lost 5 bases and 0 bases respectively, with 10 bases between them. CDR3 size: 14 residues. Here the CDR3 DNA reads TGTGCCAGCAGTCTTTACGGGGTGAACACTGAAGCTTTCTTT. Protein sequence: CASSLYGVNTEAFF.

The gene calls are TRBV7-9 and TRBJ2-1; TRBD2 matches 13 bases. The germline V gene has CDR1 SEHNR and CDR2 FQNEAQ (reference sequence). The CDR3 totals 15 residues. Trimming took 6 bases from V and 6 from J; bases not matched to a gene: 5. CDR3 region: CASRPGTSGVNEQFF. The CDR3 DNA reads as TGTGCCAGCAGGCCCGGGACTAGCGGGGTCAATGAGCAGTTCTTC.

The gene calls are TRBV19 and TRBJ2-1, with TRBD1 as a possible D gene (7 bases). V was shortened by 4 bases and J by 4 bases, with 14 bases between the two germline ends. Per the germline V gene, CDR1 is LNHDA and CDR2 is SQIVND (reference sequence). This CDR3 is built from 15 residues. The CDR3 bases are TGTGCCAGTAGTACGGAGGGACAGCCTTACAATGAGCAGTTCTTC. Translating it yields CASSTEGQPYNEQFF.

This CDR3 is CASSLDRQYGYTF. The CDR3 region has the DNA TGTGCCAGCAGTCTCGACAGGCAATATGGCTACACCTTC. The chain couples TRBV12-3 or TRBV12-4 to TRBJ1-2, with a possible D match to TRBD1 (6 bases). CDR3 length: 13 residues. The V gene lost 5 bases and the J gene lost 5 bases, with 12 bases spanning the gap.

The CDR3 DNA reads TGTGCCAGCAGCCTCCCTCGACAGCTGAACACTGAAGCTTTCTTT. It encodes CASSLPRQLNTEAFF. J is TRBJ1-1 and V is TRBV11-2, with D perhaps matching TRBD1 (5 bases). The V and J ends lost 5 bases and 0 bases respectively, with 13 bases between them. This CDR3 is built from 15 residues. CDR1 is SGHAT and CDR2 is FQNNGV in the germline V gene.

V and J are TRBV19 and TRBJ2-1, with D maybe TRBD2 (6 bases). Trimming removed 8 bases at V and 8 bases at J, with 22 bases between. The CDR3 loop spans 15 amino acids. The germline V gene encodes CDR1 LNHDA and CDR2 SQIVND (reference sequence). CDR3: CASGRDLSTGDEQFF. DNA for the CDR3: TGTGCCAGTGGTAGGGACTTAAGTACAGGCGATGAGCAGTTCTTC. Full variable domain (outside the CDR3, taken from reference TRBV19 and TRBJ2-1): DGGITQSPKYLFRKEGQNVTLSCEQNLNHDAMYWYRQDPGQGLRLIYYSQIVNDFQKGDIAEGYSVSREKKESFPLTVTSAQKNPTAFYLCASGRDLSTGDEQFFGPGTRLTVL.

The chain couples TRBV19 to TRBJ2-7; a possible D gene is TRBD1 (6 bases). Germline V gene lookup returns CDR1 LNHDA and CDR2 SQIVND (reference sequence). The V gene lost 7 bases and the J gene lost 2 bases, with 15 bases spanning the gap. The CDR3 loop spans 14 amino acids. The CDR3 loop is CASTPDSPPYEQYF. CDR3 nucleotides: TGTGCCAGTACCCCGGACAGTCCCCCCTACGAGCAGTACTTC.

The chain recombines TRBV10-3 with TRBJ2-1, with 15 bases matching TRBD2. The length of the CDR3 is 15 residues. Germline assignment: CDR1 ENHRY and CDR2 SYGVKD. The V gene end was trimmed by 7 bases and the J gene end by 8 bases; junction bases not matched to a gene: 6. This CDR3 reads CAITGTSGRTDEQFF. The DNA of the CDR3 is TGTGCCATCACCGGGACTAGCGGGAGGACCGATGAGCAGTTCTTC.

J is TRBJ1-1 and V is TRBV11-3; TRBD1 agrees at 9 bases. Germline CDR1 SGHNT, CDR2 YENEEA. This CDR3 has 17 residues. The V and J ends lost 2 bases and 3 bases, in that order; junction bases with no gene match: 10. The CDR3 loop reads CASSLTTPGQGYTEAFF. CDR3 DNA sequence: TGTGCCAGCAGCTTAACCACCCCGGGACAGGGTTACACTGAAGCTTTCTTT.

This clone was seen only a few times. The J gene is TRBJ2-2, the V gene TRBV4-3; tentatively, D is TRBD2 (6 bases). The CDR3 spans 14 residues. V lost 4 bases and J 1 base, leaving 7 bases between the germline ends. CDR1 LGHNA and CDR2 YSLEER come from the germline V gene. CDR3 DNA: TGCGCCAGCAGCCTGGGACTGAACACCGGGGAGCTGTTTTTT. This encodes CASSLGLNTGELFF.